This T cell receptor beta chain was identified during a study of immune cell composition in non-small cell lung cancer. In the study overall: Most cases were lung adenocarcinoma or squamous cell carcinoma.

The table came from immunoSEQ multiplex PCR; TCRdb's copy has only in-frame clones and leaves some out. The sample contains nearly 2,500 clones, approximately 81% of which appear only once. The germline gives CDR1 SGHAT, CDR2 FQNNGV. With V trimmed by 5 bases and J by 3 bases, 3 bases remained unmatched. CDR3 length: 13 amino acids. The chain couples TRBV11-2 to TRBJ1-2, with 7 nucleotides matching TRBD1. Material for sequencing was lung tumor tissue. This sequence was found in a human donor with non-small cell lung cancer. The CDR3 region is CASSPGQDYGYTF. The CDR3, as DNA: TGTGCCAGCAGCCCCGGACAGGACTATGGCTACACCTTC.